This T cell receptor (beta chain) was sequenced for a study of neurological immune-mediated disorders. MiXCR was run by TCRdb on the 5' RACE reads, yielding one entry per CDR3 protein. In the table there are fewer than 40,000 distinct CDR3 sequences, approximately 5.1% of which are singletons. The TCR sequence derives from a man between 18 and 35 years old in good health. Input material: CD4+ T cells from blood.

Here the CDR3 DNA reads TGTGCCAGCAGCCTATTCAGTCAAGAGACCCAGTACTTC. It codes for CASSLFSQETQYF. The chain links TRBV3-1 to TRBJ2-5; the D is unclear. The V end lost 4 bases, the J end lost 2 bases, and 8 bases lay between the germline ends. CDR3 length: 13 residues. Looked up from germline, CDR1 is LGHDT and CDR2 is YNNKEL (reference sequence).